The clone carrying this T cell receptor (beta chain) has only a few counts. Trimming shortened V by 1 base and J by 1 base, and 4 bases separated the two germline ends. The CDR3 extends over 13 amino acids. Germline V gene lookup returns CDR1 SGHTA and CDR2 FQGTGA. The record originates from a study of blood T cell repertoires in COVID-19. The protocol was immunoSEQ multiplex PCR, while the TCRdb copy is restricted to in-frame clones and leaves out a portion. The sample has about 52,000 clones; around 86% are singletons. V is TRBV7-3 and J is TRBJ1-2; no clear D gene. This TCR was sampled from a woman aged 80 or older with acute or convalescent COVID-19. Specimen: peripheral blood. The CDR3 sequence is CASSLNSNYGYTF. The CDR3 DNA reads TGTGCCAGCAGCTTAAACAGTAACTATGGCTACACCTTC.